This T cell receptor beta chain was retrieved from a study of blood T cell repertoires in COVID-19. Study context: PBMCs, B-cell-depleted T cells, or T cells provided the cDNA or gDNA that made up the material.

CDR3 size: 12 residues. CDR1 is SGHRS, CDR2 YFSETQ, per germline. The V gene lost 1 base and the J gene lost 5 bases, with 6 bases spanning the gap. Profiling relied on immunoSEQ multiplex PCR, and the TCRdb table lists in-frame clones only, not all of them. Here the sample spans some 13,000 clones, less than 90% being singletons. The genes are TRBV5-1 and TRBJ1-2; D is undetermined. Sequenced: peripheral blood. The sequence came from a man of 80 years or more with acute or convalescent COVID-19. This chain's CDR3 is CASSLSGYGYTF. The CDR3 DNA reads as TGCGCCAGCAGCTTGTCGGGATATGGCTACACCTTC.